The rows below give T cell receptor beta chains drawn from one sample of a study of T cell responses to AZD1222 COVID-19 vaccine. Some clones are missing from TCRdb's copy, which holds only in-frame ones; the method was immunoSEQ multiplex PCR. The sample records some 130,000 clones, approximately 88% being singletons. The sequencing here drew on peripheral blood, taken on day 0 of MenACWY control vaccination. Receptors originate from an adult in good health. Both conserved end residues are part of each CDR3. The D gene is left open where the match is weak. Only some rows state a clone size, as once, few, many or a class for expanded clones.

TRBV5-1	.	TRBJ2-7	.	CASSFWQSSYEQYF	TGCGCCAGCAGCTTCTGGCAGAGCTCCTACGAGCAGTACTTC
TRBV6-1	.	TRBJ2-1	.	CASSDGASWVYNEQFF	TGTGCCAGCAGTGACGGCGCATCCTGGGTCTACAATGAGCAGTTCTTC
TRBV28	.	TRBJ1-6	.	CASSLPHSKALHF	TGTGCCAGCAGTCTCCCCCACTCCAAGGCCCTCCACTTT
TRBV6-6	.	TRBJ1-1	.	CASTRRDAGTEAFF	TGTGCCAGCACCCGCCGAGACGCCGGCACTGAAGCTTTCTTT
TRBV12-3/TRBV12-4	.	TRBJ2-1	TRBD2	CATGTRSGEQFF	TGTGCCACCGGGACTAGATCTGGTGAGCAGTTCTTC
TRBV7-9	.	TRBJ1-2	.	CASSARVNYGYTF	TGTGCCAGCAGCGCCCGGGTTAACTATGGCTACACCTTC
TRBV19	.	TRBJ1-6	TRBD1	CASRSRDRGNSPLHF	TGTGCCAGTAGATCCCGGGACAGGGGAAATTCACCCCTCCACTTT
TRBV30	.	TRBJ1-2	.	CAWVYQGRSSYTF	TGTGCCTGGGTATATCAGGGGAGGTCGAGCTACACCTTC
TRBV6-5	.	TRBJ1-4	.	CASSRSAGPNEKLFF	TGTGCCAGCAGTCGCTCAGCCGGACCAAATGAAAAACTGTTTTTT
TRBV28	.	TRBJ1-4	TRBD1	CASSLASLGQGYEKLFF	TGTGCCAGCAGTTTGGCCTCCCTGGGACAGGGTTATGAAAAACTGTTTTTT
TRBV20-1	.	TRBJ1-1	.	CSASKGSNTEAFF	TGCAGTGCTAGTAAAGGGTCGAACACTGAAGCTTTCTTT
TRBV7-9	.	TRBJ2-6	TRBD1	CASSSGQAFSGANVLTF	TGTGCCAGCAGCTCCGGACAGGCTTTCTCTGGGGCCAACGTCCTGACTTTC
TRBV28	.	TRBJ2-2	TRBD2	CASSLGGRTGELFF	TGTGCCAGTTCCCTGGGCGGGAGAACCGGGGAGCTGTTTTTT
TRBV19	.	TRBJ1-3	.	CASRPGAGNTIYF	TGTGCCAGTCGACCAGGGGCTGGAAACACCATATATTTT
TRBV7-8	.	TRBJ1-4	.	CASALHRVANEKLFF	TGTGCCAGCGCCCTTCACCGGGTGGCTAATGAAAAACTGTTTTTT
TRBV6-5	once	TRBJ2-5	.	CASRSRSQYF	TGTGCCAGCAGATCGAGGTCCCAGTACTTC
TRBV5-4	once	TRBJ2-2	.	CASSLGGHGELFF	TGTGCCAGCAGCTTGGGAGGGCACGGGGAGCTGTTTTTT
TRBV27	.	TRBJ1-1	TRBD1	CASSLRYVAGGMNTEAFF	TGTGCCAGCAGTTTAAGGTACGTGGCAGGGGGTATGAACACTGAAGCTTTCTTT
TRBV9	.	TRBJ2-2	.	CASSPQVGARTGELFF	TGTGCCAGCAGCCCTCAGGTGGGAGCGAGGACCGGGGAGCTGTTTTTT
TRBV9	.	TRBJ2-7	.	CASSEGTGTPYEQYF	TGTGCCAGCAGCGAAGGAACCGGGACACCCTACGAGCAGTACTTC
TRBV9	.	TRBJ1-4	.	CASSVGGGNEKLFF	TGTGCCAGCAGCGTAGGTGGGGGGAATGAAAAACTGTTTTTT
TRBV7-9	.	TRBJ2-7	TRBD1	CASSAKAGGFYEQYF	TGTGCCAGCAGCGCAAAGGCAGGGGGCTTCTACGAGCAGTACTTC
TRBV2	.	TRBJ2-1	TRBD2	CASRFLAGVYNEQFF	TGTGCCAGCCGATTCCTAGCGGGAGTATACAATGAGCAGTTCTTC
TRBV11-1	.	TRBJ2-7	TRBD2	CASSLVRGRRREQYF	TGTGCCAGCAGCTTAGTTCGCGGGAGGAGGCGCGAGCAGTACTTC
TRBV21-1	.	TRBJ2-3	.	CASSKDTKYF	TGTGCCAGCAGCAAGGACACGAAGTATTTT
TRBV18	once	TRBJ2-1	.	CASSPTRALPLSDEQFF	TGTGCCAGCTCCCCCACGAGAGCCTTACCCCTTAGCGATGAGCAGTTCTTC
TRBV9	.	TRBJ2-1	.	CASSVPLRDEQFF	TGTGCCAGCAGCGTCCCTCTGAGGGATGAGCAGTTCTTC
TRBV6-5	.	TRBJ1-1	TRBD1	CASTAGGRNTEAFF	TGTGCCAGCACAGCAGGGGGCCGGAACACTGAAGCTTTCTTT
TRBV28	.	TRBJ2-2	TRBD1	CASMIGQGMTGELFF	TGTGCCAGCATGATCGGACAGGGTATGACCGGGGAGCTGTTTTTT
TRBV11-2	once	TRBJ2-3	.	CASSAGAGPLRDTQYF	TGTGCCAGCAGCGCCGGAGCGGGCCCCCTGAGGGATACGCAGTATTTT
TRBV19	.	TRBJ2-6	.	CASLIQGSGANVLTF	TGTGCCAGCCTTATACAGGGCTCTGGGGCCAACGTCCTGACTTTC
TRBV2	.	TRBJ2-2	.	CASSELGSGETGELFF	TGTGCCAGCAGTGAGTTAGGGTCAGGGGAAACCGGGGAGCTGTTTTTT
TRBV6-1	.	TRBJ2-7	TRBD1	CASSEQGAAYEQYF	TGTGCCAGCAGTGAGCAGGGGGCCGCCTACGAGCAGTACTTC
TRBV7-9	.	TRBJ1-6	TRBD1	CASSSNTGGYNSPLHF	TGTGCCAGCAGCTCCAATACAGGGGGTTATAATTCACCCCTCCACTTT
TRBV11-2	.	TRBJ2-5	.	CASSARIQETQYF	TGTGCCAGCAGCGCCCGTATACAAGAGACCCAGTACTTC
TRBV7-9	.	TRBJ1-2	.	CASSPPTGILYGYTF	TGTGCCAGCAGCCCGCCCACAGGGATCCTCTATGGCTACACCTTC
TRBV5-4	.	TRBJ2-6	.	CASTHIGRGANVLTF	TGTGCCAGCACCCACATCGGGCGGGGGGCCAACGTCCTGACTTTC
TRBV2	.	TRBJ2-3	.	CASEYAGDTQYF	TGTGCCAGCGAGTATGCTGGAGATACGCAGTATTTT
TRBV10-3	.	TRBJ2-3	TRBD1	CAISAVPGQGAPDTQYF	TGTGCCATCAGTGCTGTTCCGGGACAGGGGGCACCAGATACGCAGTATTTT
TRBV4-1	.	TRBJ2-7	.	CASSQDWGHVEQYF	TGCGCCAGCAGCCAAGATTGGGGGCACGTTGAACAGTACTTC
TRBV4-2	.	TRBJ2-7	.	CASSQVLGEQYF	TGTGCCAGCAGCCAGGTTCTGGGCGAGCAGTACTTC
TRBV11-2	.	TRBJ2-1	TRBD2	CASSPNGLVYNEQFF	TGTGCCAGCAGCCCAAACGGACTAGTCTACAATGAGCAGTTCTTC
TRBV11-2	.	TRBJ2-3	.	CASSLTQVPDTQYF	TGTGCCAGCAGCCTCACACAGGTCCCAGATACGCAGTATTTT
TRBV5-4	.	TRBJ1-1	.	CASSAVGVLNTEAFF	TGTGCCAGCAGCGCGGTAGGGGTGTTGAACACTGAAGCTTTCTTT
TRBV7-9	.	TRBJ1-1	.	CASSSSEGNTEAFF	TGTGCCAGCAGCTCGTCTGAGGGAAACACTGAAGCTTTCTTT
TRBV28	.	TRBJ2-5	TRBD2	CASSLSGNIIRTQYF	TGTGCCAGCAGCCTAAGCGGGAACATCATCCGGACCCAGTACTTC
TRBV5-1	few	TRBJ2-7	.	CASSPGTVSYEQYF	TGCGCCAGCAGCCCCGGGACGGTCTCCTACGAGCAGTACTTC
TRBV6-6	few	TRBJ1-5	.	CASSYMGFDQPQHF	TGTGCCAGCAGTTATATGGGTTTCGATCAGCCCCAGCATTTT
TRBV7-2	.	TRBJ2-1	.	CASNSPGDNEQFF	TGTGCCAGCAACTCTCCGGGGGACAATGAGCAGTTCTTC
TRBV6-5	.	TRBJ2-7	.	CASSYLPGYEQYF	TGTGCCAGCAGTTACTTACCCGGATACGAGCAGTACTTC
TRBV5-4	few	TRBJ2-3	.	CASSRAGDTQYF	TGTGCCAGCAGCCGTGCGGGAGATACGCAGTATTTT
TRBV11-1	.	TRBJ1-1	.	CASSLRSVPKAFF	TGTGCCAGCAGTCTTAGGTCGGTCCCTAAAGCTTTCTTT
TRBV10-3	.	TRBJ2-7	.	CAIRPSVGGSEQYF	TGTGCCATCAGACCCTCGGTTGGGGGGTCCGAGCAGTACTTC
TRBV7-2	.	TRBJ2-7	TRBD2	CASSLDGTINAYEQYF	TGTGCCAGCAGCTTAGATGGGACTATAAACGCCTACGAGCAGTACTTC
TRBV11-2	few	TRBJ2-7	TRBD2	CASSFRGDEQYF	TGTGCCAGCAGCTTTCGGGGGGACGAGCAGTACTTC
TRBV3-1/TRBV3-2	.	TRBJ1-1	.	CASSQEGAWDTEAFF	TGTGCCAGCAGCCAAGAAGGGGCCTGGGACACTGAAGCTTTCTTT
TRBV19	.	TRBJ2-7	.	CASSIDSASYEQYF	TGTGCCAGTAGTATTGACAGTGCAAGCTACGAGCAGTACTTC
TRBV15	.	TRBJ2-3	TRBD2	CATSLGLAGASDTQYF	TGTGCCACCAGCTTAGGACTAGCGGGAGCCTCGGATACGCAGTATTTT
TRBV5-4	.	TRBJ2-6	.	CASSDQRGGTGANVLTF	TGTGCCAGCAGCGACCAACGAGGGGGAACTGGGGCCAACGTCCTGACTTTC
TRBV19	.	TRBJ1-2	.	CASSIDRIYLGGYTF	TGTGCCAGTAGTATAGATCGGATTTACCTAGGCGGCTACACCTTC